This T cell receptor beta chain was profiled in a study of cytomegalovirus exposure and HLA in healthy donors (TCRdb year 2017). For the study in its entirety: In an earlier analysis of several hundred of the donors, about 260 Gb of sequence data and 95 million to 130 million unique TCR beta sequences from about 180 million T cells were reported. An early release covering 500 to 750 HLA-typed donors comprised around 300 gigabases of sequencing data and tens of millions of unique TCR sequences. Among the roughly 410 genotyped donors, about 83% belonged to the genetic ancestry cluster associated with self-reported Caucasian donors. The aim of the study was to test whether cataloging public T cell receptors could identify signatures of past pathogen exposure. Using immunosequencing, the study profiled T cell repertoires from about 620 subjects and related those repertoires to cytomegalovirus serostatus. Along with the approximately 600-subject first cohort, a separate validation cohort of around 110 different subjects was used. To predict cytomegalovirus infection status, the study brought together high-throughput TCR immunosequencing, statistical association of individual TCRs with disease status, and machine learning. A later analysis re-examined previously published TCR beta repertoires from 600 to 700 donors and added high-resolution HLA genotyping to investigate patterns of TCR occurrence. In the later analysis, no new phenotypic data were used to find candidate immune exposures; instead, reliance was placed on TCR beta sequences and their occurrence across donors. In an earlier analysis of 500 to 650 of the donors, high-throughput TCR beta sequencing was used to judge whether each TCR beta V gene segment behaved as functional or pseudogenic. Alongside the repertoire data, information on donor age, sex, ethnicity and CMV serostatus was compiled. In a later genetic analysis, genome-wide SNP genotypes for about three fifths of the roughly 670 donors were used, and that subset was treated as a discovery cohort. All discovery cohort repertoires had been generated using a single sequencing platform. HLA typing covered class I and class II loci at four-digit resolution. The number of donors typed differed by locus, with 629-630 for A, B, C, DRB1 and DQB1, more than 500 for DQA1, 600 to 610 for DPA1, and around 430 for DPB1. Several DR-DQ haplotypes were handled as single units for association and clustering because linkage in the cohort was strong. Among around 400 genotyped donors of the cohort, an average of about 240,000 unique TCR beta nucleotide sequences were sequenced per donor, about a sixth of them non-productive.

The CDR3 sequence holds 14 residues, the cysteine and phenylalanine included. Only the CDR3 DNA stays, 42 bases, in frame from base 1. Sequences LNHDA (CDR1) and SQIVND (CDR2) are obtained from the germline V gene (reference sequence). Cut back by 7 bases and 6 bases, the V and J ends lie 18 bases apart. Library preparation was by the immunoSEQ multiplex PCR assay. For the multiplex PCR, a mixture combining 60 forward primers for TCR Vbeta segments and 13 reverse primers for TCR Jbeta segments was used. Amplification of the CDR3 region of rearranged TCR beta genes was performed with a multiplex PCR assay on genomic DNA. On the Illumina HiSeq System, the amplified TCR beta libraries were sequenced as 87-base-pair reads. Under the source paper's analysis protocol: A later analysis tallied 75 million to 95 million unique TCR beta chains across the 666 repertoires, and around 12 million of those chains were shared by two or more donors. Raw reads were error-corrected and collapsed into unique sequences by a nearest-neighbor algorithm in which closely related sequences were merged to remove PCR and sequencing errors. V, D and J gene segments were assigned by aligning CDR3 sequences to IMGT reference sequences. Each retained sequence needed at least a six-nucleotide match to both a V gene segment and a J gene segment. Rearrangements were classified as productive when the CDR3 lacked stop codons and remained in frame with V and J, and all other rearrangements were classified as non-productive. CDR3 was defined by IMGT convention, running from the second conserved V-encoded cysteine to the conserved J-encoded phenylalanine. The earlier analysis of 500 to 600 of the donors excluded sequences that lacked an unambiguous match to a single V gene segment. An earlier analysis of fewer than 650 of the donors classified V segments as functional when productive rearrangements were above 56.7% and as segregating when the standard deviation between donors was above 5%. A statistical classification framework was developed to diagnose cytomegalovirus status using the catalog of TCR beta chain sequences. V and J gene assignment, in a later analysis, came from comparing TCR nucleotide sequences with IMGT/GENE-DB human TR gene sequences. A later analysis assigned CDR3 sequences and most-parsimonious VDJ recombination scenarios with the TCRdist pipeline. In a later analysis, each TCR beta chain was defined by its CDR3 amino acid sequence together with its V-gene family, and reads lacking a unique V-gene family were excluded. To address suspected cross-contamination and a sequencing artifact, a later analysis removed around 590 highly shared, low-generation-probability nucleotide sequences. In a later analysis, a clonal expansion index for each public chain was calculated from normalized within-repertoire ranks of inferred template counts. A later analysis computed generation probabilities with a VDJ recombination model fitted to out-of-frame rearrangements, and checked the results against IGoR. A later analysis scored TCR-TCR, TCR-HLA and TCR-CMV co-occurrence with hypergeometric tests, applying a repertoire-size bias correction to TCR pairs. A later analysis estimated false discovery rates by permuting HLA or CMV assignments 20 times. In a later analysis, co-occurring TCRs were grouped using DBSCAN, and TCRdist sequence similarity was added for clustering within HLA-allele-positive subsets. Repertoires with fewer than 30,000 or more than 120,000 public chains were left out of co-occurrence clustering, as were about 5 repertoires with anomalous nucleotide sharing. Held by TCRdb, this immuneACCESS table contains in-frame sequences only and omits some clones. Under half of the omission traces to an unresolved V gene where checked; the cause of the rest is unknown. D and trimming come from the DNA, and the V and J calls and clone size come from that table. A total of approximately 150,000 clones appear in this sample, roughly 80% of them only once. The biggest ten clones account for 2% to 2.5% of the sample.

What the study reported, not specific to this receptor: Correlated functional status among segregating V segments might reflect linkage disequilibrium, but an unknown experimental factor could not be ruled out. In vitro tests confirmed that a few of the cytomegalovirus-associated TCR beta chains recognize cytomegalovirus antigens. In a later analysis, several top co-occurrence clusters were reported to appear linked to parvovirus B19, influenza, CMV and Epstein-Barr virus. This cohort had only TCR beta chains sequenced, and the lack of alpha or paired-chain data limited which features could be detected. Because the 87-base-pair reads could not distinguish some IMGT-functional V segments, including TRBV6-2 and TRBV6-3, those segments were excluded. A later analysis associated 16,951 TCR beta sequences with specific HLA alleles at a false discovery rate of 0.05. Broadly in line with IMGT annotations, most TCR beta V segments showed up in productive rearrangements about 87% or about 30% of the time in an earlier analysis of a few hundred of the donors. According to a later genetic analysis, donors in an Asian-associated ancestry cluster had fewer N-insertions in productive TCRs than the roughly 700-donor mean. In a later analysis, HLA-associated TCR beta chains showed more clonal expansion and lower generation probabilities than non-associated chains that were equally common. Roughly uniform sequencing depth across donors was assumed in presence/absence analyses, although this assumption may not hold. The authors suggested that the approach could potentially be generalized to other disease states and immunological phenotypes. A group of highly shared sequence variants was considered likely to be a technical artifact of the sequencing pipeline. The only immune exposure information available for the cohort was CMV serostatus. When HLA alleles, especially DR and DQ, strongly co-occurred, TCR associations were difficult to assign to individual alleles. A further reported finding was that TCR beta sequences accurately predicted the HLA-A and HLA-B alleles for most subjects in the first cohort. While some public TCRs were present in many individuals, most TCR sequences turned up only very rarely across donors. A later genetic analysis associated a missense DCLRE1C variant with V-gene and J-gene trimming of TCR beta chains, and an independent cohort replicated the association. The classifier was reported to diagnose cytomegalovirus status with high specificity and sensitivity in both the original cohort and the validation cohort. Because HLA typing was unavailable for some donors at each locus, only the typed subset was used in association tests. The study gave a list of roughly 150 TCR beta chains associated with cytomegalovirus. In a later analysis, most CMV-associated TCR beta chains were found to appear HLA-restricted, with HLA associations seemingly driven largely by CMV exposure. In a later analysis, TCR association rates were found to vary across HLA loci, with the most associated TCRs seen for DRB1 alleles and the fewest for HLA-C alleles. The earlier analysis of 450 to 700 of the donors excluded some 16 rarely observed V segments, including chromosome 9 orphons, because counts were too low.

This clone was recorded only once. The antigen it recognizes is unknown. No much larger clone is present one base from it, and per-base qualities are unavailable. The cohort consisted of 650 to 700 healthy bone marrow donors. Cohort members were all nominally healthy when sampled, although unrecorded immune exposures were likely present. The donor tested CMV seronegative and was one of the 352 seronegative cohort members. Each donor provided a peripheral blood sample, and peripheral blood mononuclear cells were used for TCR beta sequencing. The Qiagen DNeasy Blood Extraction Kit was used to extract genomic DNA from the blood cell samples.

The sequence was obtained from a male donor in good health and CMV-seronegative. Sequencing was done on a sample of PBMCs. This chain is built from TRBV19 and TRBJ1-2, with the identity of the D gene unclear. The sequenced DNA is TGTGCCAGTAATGATGTTTGGGGAGAAGATGGCTACACCTTC. Translated, this is CASNDVWGEDGYTF.